This T cell receptor (beta chain) was profiled in a study of cytomegalovirus exposure and HLA in healthy donors. Across the study: Of more than 350 genotyped donors, 81% clustered with self-reported Caucasian donors.

General observations from the study: A later analysis linked a missense variant in DCLRE1C to the trimming of TCR beta V and J genes. Across donors, most TCRs were seen rarely, yet some public ones were widespread. The study reported that TCR beta sequences accurately predicted HLA-A and HLA-B alleles in most subjects.

As concerns this clone: Antigen specificity is unknown.

Trimming stripped 4 bases from V and 0 bases from J, with 10 bases between. CDR3 length: 14 amino acids. Germline CDR1 reads SGHRS; CDR2 reads YFSETQ. PCR was performed using 60 Vbeta and 13 Jbeta primers. Clones were sequenced by immunoSEQ multiplex PCR, and TCRdb holds only the in-frame ones, with some missing. Here the sample spans about 98,000 clones, more than 75% being singletons. This sequence joins TRBV5-1 and TRBJ1-1, with D unclear. The TCR was taken from a human donor in good health. Sample: PBMCs. The CDR3 region is CASSAGVLNTEAFF. CDR3 in DNA: TGCGCCAGCAGCGCCGGGGTCCTGAACACTGAAGCTTTCTTT.